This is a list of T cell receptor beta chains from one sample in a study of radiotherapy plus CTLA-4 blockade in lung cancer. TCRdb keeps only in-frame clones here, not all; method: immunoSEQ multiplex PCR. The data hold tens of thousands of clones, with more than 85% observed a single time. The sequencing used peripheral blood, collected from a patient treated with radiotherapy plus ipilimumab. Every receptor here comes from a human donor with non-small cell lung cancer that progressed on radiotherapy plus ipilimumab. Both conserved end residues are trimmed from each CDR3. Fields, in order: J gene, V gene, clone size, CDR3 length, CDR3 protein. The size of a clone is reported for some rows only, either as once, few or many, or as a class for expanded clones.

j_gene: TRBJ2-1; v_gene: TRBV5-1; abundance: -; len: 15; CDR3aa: ASSRPGGQVQNNEQF
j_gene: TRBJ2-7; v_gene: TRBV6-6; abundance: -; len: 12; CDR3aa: ASSPDRVPYEQY
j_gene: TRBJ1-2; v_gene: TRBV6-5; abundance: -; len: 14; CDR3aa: ASSSLTDRGLYGYT
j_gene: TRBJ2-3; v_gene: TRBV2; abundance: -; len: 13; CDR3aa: ASTVPGQGTDTQY
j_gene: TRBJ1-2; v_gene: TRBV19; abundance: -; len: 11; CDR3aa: ATSGGLNYGYT
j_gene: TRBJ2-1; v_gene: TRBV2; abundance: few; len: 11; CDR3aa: ASRGDAYNEQF
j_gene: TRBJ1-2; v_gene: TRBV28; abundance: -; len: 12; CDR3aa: ASSEKGQSYGYT
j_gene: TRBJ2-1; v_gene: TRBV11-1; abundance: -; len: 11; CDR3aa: ASSSGPYNEQF
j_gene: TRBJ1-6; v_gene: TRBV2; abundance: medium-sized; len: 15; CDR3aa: ASSLPRGGEHNSPLH
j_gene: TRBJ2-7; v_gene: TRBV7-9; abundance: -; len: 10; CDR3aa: ASSFRGYEQY
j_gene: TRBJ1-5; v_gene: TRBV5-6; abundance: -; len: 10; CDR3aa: NNRVPFESQH
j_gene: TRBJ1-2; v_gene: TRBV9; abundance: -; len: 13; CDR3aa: ASSVAFGRQDGYT
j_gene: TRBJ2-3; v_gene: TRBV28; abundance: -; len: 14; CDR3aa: ASRSGEVLGTDTQY
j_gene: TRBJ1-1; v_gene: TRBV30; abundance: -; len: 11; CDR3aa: AWRRQANTEAF
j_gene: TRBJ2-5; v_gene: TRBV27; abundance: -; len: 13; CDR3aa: ASSSLQGAAETQY
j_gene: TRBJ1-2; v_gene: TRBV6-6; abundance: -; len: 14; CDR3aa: ASSSRSQGTNYGYT
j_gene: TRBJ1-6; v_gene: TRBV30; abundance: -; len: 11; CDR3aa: AWSEPRASPLH
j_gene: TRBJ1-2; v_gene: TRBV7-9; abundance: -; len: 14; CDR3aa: ASSADRGLSDYGYT
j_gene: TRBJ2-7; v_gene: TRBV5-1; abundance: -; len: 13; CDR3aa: ASSLGTGGSYEQY
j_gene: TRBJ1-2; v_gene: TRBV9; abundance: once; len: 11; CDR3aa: ASGGSGPYGYT
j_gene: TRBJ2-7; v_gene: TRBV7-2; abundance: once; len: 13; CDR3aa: ASSFSSGAHYEQY
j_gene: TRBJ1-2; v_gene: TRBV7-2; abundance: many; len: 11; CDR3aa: ASSLDSLGGYT
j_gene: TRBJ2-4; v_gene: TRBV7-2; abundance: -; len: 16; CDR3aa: ASSSRFFKGLAKNIQY
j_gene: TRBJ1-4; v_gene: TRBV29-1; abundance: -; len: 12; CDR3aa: SVVLRARDEKLF
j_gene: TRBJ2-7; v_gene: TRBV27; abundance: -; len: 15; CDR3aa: ASSLGPPGTGIYEQY
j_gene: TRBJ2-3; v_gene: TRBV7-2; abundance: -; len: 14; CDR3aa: TSSLTGGPFTDTQY
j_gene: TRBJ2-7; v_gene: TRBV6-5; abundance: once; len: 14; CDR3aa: ASSYSLPQGGYEQY
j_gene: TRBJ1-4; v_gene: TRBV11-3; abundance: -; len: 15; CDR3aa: ASSLDHSGTGNEKLF
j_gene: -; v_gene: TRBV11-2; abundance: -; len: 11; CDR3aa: ASSVREEYEQY
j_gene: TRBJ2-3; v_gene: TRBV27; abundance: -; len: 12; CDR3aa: ASSPSRGGDTQY
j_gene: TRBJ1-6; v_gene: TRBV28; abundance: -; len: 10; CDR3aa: ATRLYNSPLH
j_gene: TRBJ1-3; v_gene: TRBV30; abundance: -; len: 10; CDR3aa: AWSGGPNTIY
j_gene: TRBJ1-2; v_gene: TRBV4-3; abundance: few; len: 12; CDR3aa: ASSQGHRGDGYT
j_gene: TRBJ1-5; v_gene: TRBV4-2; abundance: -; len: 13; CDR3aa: ASSHDTGANQPQH
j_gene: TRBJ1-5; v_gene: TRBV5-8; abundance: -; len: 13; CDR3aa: ASSLGQGIHQPQH
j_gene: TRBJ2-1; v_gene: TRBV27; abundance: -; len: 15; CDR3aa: ASSRRAGGYSYNEQF
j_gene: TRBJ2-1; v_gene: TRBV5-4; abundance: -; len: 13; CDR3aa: ASSLALGAYNEQF
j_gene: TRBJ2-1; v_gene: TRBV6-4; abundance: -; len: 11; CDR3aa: ASSDSLAGGQF
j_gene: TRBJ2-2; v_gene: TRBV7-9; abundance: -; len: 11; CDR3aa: ASSPINTGELF
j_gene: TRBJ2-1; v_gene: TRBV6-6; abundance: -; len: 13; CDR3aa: ASSYWGRADNEQF
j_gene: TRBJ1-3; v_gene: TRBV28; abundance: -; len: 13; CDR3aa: ASSLAGLSGNTIY
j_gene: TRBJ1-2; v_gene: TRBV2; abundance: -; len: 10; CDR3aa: ASSWAGDGYT
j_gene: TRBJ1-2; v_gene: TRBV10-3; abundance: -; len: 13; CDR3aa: AISEGQGASYGYT
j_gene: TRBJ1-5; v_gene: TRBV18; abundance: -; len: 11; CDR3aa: ASSPGRQWPQH
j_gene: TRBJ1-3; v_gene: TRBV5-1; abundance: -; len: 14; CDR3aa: ASSPGGGLSGNTIY
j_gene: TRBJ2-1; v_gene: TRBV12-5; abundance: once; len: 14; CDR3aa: ASGLGQAGFRDEQF
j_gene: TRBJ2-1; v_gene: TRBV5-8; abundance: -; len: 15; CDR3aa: ASSLGSGRPYLVEQF
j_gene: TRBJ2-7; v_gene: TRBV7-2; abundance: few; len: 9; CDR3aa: ASSSTYEQY
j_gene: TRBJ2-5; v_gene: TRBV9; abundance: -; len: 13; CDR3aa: ASSVLGTRSETQY
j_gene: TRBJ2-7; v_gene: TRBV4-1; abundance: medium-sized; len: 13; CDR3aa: ASSQDASGSYEQY
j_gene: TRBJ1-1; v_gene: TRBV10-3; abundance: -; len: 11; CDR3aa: AISPGQNDEAF